Here is one T cell receptor (beta chain) with its context. Its antigen remains unknown. The diagnosis combined clinical symptoms, thyroxine, TRAb, thyroid ultrasound and orbital computed tomography scans. The data originate from a study of Graves' ophthalmopathy and Graves' hyperthyroidism. Notes on the study in general: Ophthalmopathy progression prediction by the model yielded a sensitivity of more than 60% and a specificity of approximately 72%. Clonotypes were expanded in thyroid at above 0.001 frequency, and most also appeared in blood.

From RNA, the CDR3 regions of TCR beta chains were amplified and sequenced. The first-round RT-PCR employed HTBI primers together with the Qiagen OneStep RT-PCR kit. A multiplex PCR was then performed as the second round. TCRdb processed the multiplex PCR reads anew with MiXCR; each CDR3 protein has one entry. The sample contains approximately 210,000 distinct CDR3 sequences, 20% to 25% of which appear only once. Germline CDR1 SGHVS, CDR2 FNYEAQ. The CDR3 runs 14 residues. Trimming took 1 base from V and 3 from J, leaving 10 bases between them. The clonotype originates from a woman aged 45-65 years with Graves' ophthalmopathy. This chain uses TRBV7-6 with TRBJ2-7, with a possible D match to TRBD2 (6 bases). Sequenced: peripheral blood. Here the CDR3 reads CASSLEWGDYEQYF. The DNA for the CDR3 is TGTGCCAGCAGCTTAGAGTGGGGGGACTACGAGCAGTACTTC. The whole variable domain, filled in from reference TRBV7-6 and TRBJ2-7, reads GAGVSQSPRYKVTKRGQDVALRCDPISGHVSLYWYRQALGQGPEFLTYFNYEAQQDKSGLPNDRFSAERPEGSISTLTIQRTEQRDSAMYRCASSLEWGDYEQYFGPGTRLTVT.